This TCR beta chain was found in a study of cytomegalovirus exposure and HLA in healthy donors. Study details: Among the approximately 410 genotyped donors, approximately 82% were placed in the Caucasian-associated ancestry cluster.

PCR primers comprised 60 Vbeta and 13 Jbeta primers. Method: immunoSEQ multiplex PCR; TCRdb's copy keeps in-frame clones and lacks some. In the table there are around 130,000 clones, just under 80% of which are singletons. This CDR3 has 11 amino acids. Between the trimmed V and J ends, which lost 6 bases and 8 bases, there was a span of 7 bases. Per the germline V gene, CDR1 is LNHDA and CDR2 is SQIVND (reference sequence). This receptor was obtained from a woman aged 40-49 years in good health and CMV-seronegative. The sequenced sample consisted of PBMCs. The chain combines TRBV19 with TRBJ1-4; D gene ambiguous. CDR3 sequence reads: CASRTGEKLFF. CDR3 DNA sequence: TGTGCCAGTAGAACGGGGGAAAAACTGTTTTTT.